This TCR beta chain comes out of a study of blood T cell repertoires in COVID-19. Here immunoSEQ multiplex PCR was the method, and the copy in TCRdb shows in-frame clones only, minus some. The repertoire holds around 100,000 clones, with around four fifths as singletons. The V end lost 2 bases, the J end lost 7 bases, and 15 bases lay between the germline ends. The length of the CDR3 is 14 residues. Germline loops: CDR1 MNHEY, CDR2 SVGEGT. The chain links TRBV6-2 or TRBV6-3 to TRBJ2-7, with D possibly being TRBD2 (7 bases). The TCR comes from a woman between 65 and 79 years old with acute or convalescent COVID-19. The source material was peripheral blood. CDR3 DNA: TGTGCCAGCAGTTACGGCGGGGGCGCGGGGGAGCAGTACGTC. Translating gives CASSYGGGAGEQYV.